One sample yielded the 6 T cell receptor beta chains listed below, sequenced in a study of CXCR3-negative and CXCR3-positive naive CD8 T cells. The TRB libraries of cDNA were built by UMI-labeled 5' RACE. Reanalyzing the 5' RACE reads, TCRdb keeps one entry per CDR3 protein, without DNA. Found here are 90,000 to 95,000 distinct CDR3 sequences; the top ten clones hold over 1.5%. The sequenced sample consisted of naive CXCR3- CD8+ T cells from blood. The subset: CD45RO-CCR7+CD27+CD95- naive CD8+ T cells lacking CXCR3 (TNR3-). Receptor source: a human donor in good health. Some clones in this sample may be carry-over from other donors' samples.

The rearrangement joins TRBV30 to TRBJ2-7; TCRdb names TRBD1, which stays unverified in the absence of DNA. This CDR3 comprises 13 residues. Germline-derived CDR1 and CDR2 are GTSNPN and SVGIG (reference sequence). The CDR3 sequence: CAWSATKGDEQYF.

J is TRBJ1-5 and V is TRBV28; the D call from TCRdb, TRBD1, cannot be confirmed without DNA. Per the germline V gene, CDR1 is MDHEN and CDR2 is SYDVKM. The CDR3 loop spans 15 amino acids. The CDR3 loop reads CASMVLDNSNQPQHF.

The V call is TRBV12-3 or TRBV12-4, the J call TRBJ1-1. CDR3 length: 12 amino acids. The CDR3 protein is CASRGLGSEAFF.

This chain connects TRBV27 to TRBJ2-7; without DNA, the TCRdb call of TRBD1 cannot be checked. The germline V gene encodes CDR1 MNHEY and CDR2 SMNVEV (reference sequence). This CDR3 contains 12 residues. CDR3 region: CASSDRGNEQYF.

The chain uses TRBV12-3 or TRBV12-4 and TRBJ2-3; TCRdb's D call of TRBD1 is untestable without DNA. There are 14 residues in the CDR3. CDR3 sequence: CASSFGGATDTQYF.

The rearrangement links TRBV28 to TRBJ2-1; lacking DNA, the TRBD1 call made by TCRdb goes unchecked. This CDR3 has 14 amino acids. The germline CDR1 and CDR2 sequences are MDHEN and SYDVKM. CDR3 sequence reads: CASSLTRVSNEQFF.